This TCR beta chain was documented in a study of T cells in narcolepsy. Germline loops: CDR1 MDHEN, CDR2 SYDVKM. Trimming removed 5 bases at V and 1 base at J, with 12 bases between. CDR3 size: 15 residues. Measured with immunoSEQ multiplex PCR; TCRdb has only the in-frame clones, and not every one. The sample contains approximately 25,000 clones, approximately 84% of which appear only once. This sequence originates from a human donor with narcolepsy. This chain connects TRBV28 to TRBJ1-5; tentative D call: TRBD1 (5 bases). Sequencing used CD45RA- memory CD4+ T cells from PBMCs. The CDR3 protein is CASSAPGLSNQPQHF. CDR3 sequence (DNA): TGTGCCAGCAGTGCCCCAGGGTTGAGCAATCAGCCCCAGCATTTT.